The 9 T cell receptor beta chains listed next were all sequenced from one sample in a study of glioma-infiltrating T cells after dendritic cell vaccination. The protocol was immunoSEQ multiplex PCR, while the TCRdb copy is restricted to in-frame clones and leaves out a portion. The table has 30,000 to 40,000 clones, approximately 84% seen once. Sequences were derived from blood, sampled before dendritic cell vaccination. These receptors came from a human donor with glioblastoma.

The rearrangement uses TRBV30 and TRBJ1-2; 8 nucleotides agree with TRBD1. This CDR3 spans 13 amino acids. After removal of 5 bases from V and 4 bases from J, the junction contained 6 bases not matched to a gene. Per the germline V gene, CDR1 is GTSNPN and CDR2 is SVGIG (reference sequence). The CDR3 DNA reads TGTGCCTGGCGACAGGGGACGACCTATGGCTACACCTTC. Amino acids: CAWRQGTTYGYTF.

The rearrangement links TRBV2 to TRBJ1-5; D is perhaps TRBD1 (6 bases). V gave up 7 bases and J gave up 9 bases, with 16 bases separating them. The length of the CDR3 is 13 residues. CDR1 is SNHLY, CDR2 FYNNEI, per germline. The CDR3 is CASKTGIYGPQHF. In DNA, the CDR3 is TGTGCCAGCAAAACAGGGATTTACGGGCCCCAGCATTTT.

The chain is built from TRBV10-3 and TRBJ1-1, with D possibly being TRBD1 (5 bases). The V gene lost 1 base and the J gene lost 3 bases, with 9 bases spanning the gap. The length of the CDR3 is 14 residues. The germline V gene has CDR1 ENHRY and CDR2 SYGVKD. CDR3 loop: CAISEYRGDTEAFF. CDR3 nucleotides: TGTGCCATCAGTGAGTATCGGGGGGACACTGAAGCTTTCTTT.

V and J are TRBV13 and TRBJ2-7, with 7 bases fitting TRBD2. Germline-derived CDR1 and CDR2 are PRHDT and FYEKMQ (reference sequence). V was clipped by 5 bases and J by 0 bases; unmatched bases: 4. The CDR3 totals 14 residues. The CDR3 DNA sequence: TGTGCCAGCAGCAAACCGGGGGGCTCCTACGAGCAGTACTTC. This encodes CASSKPGGSYEQYF.

V and J are TRBV4-3 and TRBJ1-6, with TRBD1 matching 7 bases. CDR1 is LGHNA, CDR2 YSLEER, per germline. The CDR3 is 17 amino acids. Unmatched junction bases numbered 10, after V lost 1 base and J lost 7 bases. CDR3: CASSQAETGAGNSPLHF. CDR3 coding DNA: TGCGCCAGCAGCCAAGCCGAAACAGGGGCGGGGAATTCACCCCTCCACTTT.

This rearrangement joins TRBV6-5 to TRBJ1-6, with 8 bases aligning to TRBD1. In germline, CDR1 is MNHEY, CDR2 SVGAGI. The CDR3 sequence is 14 residues long. The V and J ends lost 6 bases and 7 bases, in that order; junction bases with no gene match: 5. The CDR3 is CASRKRDRNSPLHF. The DNA for the CDR3 is TGTGCCAGCAGAAAAAGGGACAGGAATTCACCCCTCCACTTT.

The rearrangement uses TRBV4-3 and TRBJ2-7; a weak D match, TRBD1 (5 bases). Trimming stripped 1 base from V and 0 bases from J, with 22 bases between. CDR3 length: 19 amino acids. Per germline, CDR1 LGHNA and CDR2 YSLEER. As DNA, the CDR3 is TGCGCCAGCAGCCAAGTCTCGAGGTCCGTGACAGAGAGCTCCTACGAGCAGTACTTC. The encoded protein is CASSQVSRSVTESSYEQYF.

This clone was recorded only once. J is TRBJ1-2 and V is TRBV4-3; 7 bases align to TRBD1. This CDR3 has 15 residues. V shed 0 bases, J shed 5 bases, and the junction held 6 bases outside the gene matches. Germline-derived CDR1 and CDR2 are LGHNA and YSLEER. CDR3 loop: CASSQETGNLYGYTF. CDR3 DNA sequence: TGCGCCAGCAGCCAAGAGACAGGGAACTTATATGGCTACACCTTC.

V gene TRBV6-1 combines with J gene TRBJ1-2; 7 bases are shared with TRBD1. CDR1 is MNHNS and CDR2 is SASEGT in the germline V gene. Trimming removed 6 bases from V and 4 bases from J; junction bases left unmatched: 8. The CDR3 is made up of 14 amino acids. The CDR3 spells CASRRQGSGYGYTF. The CDR3 DNA sequence: TGTGCCAGCAGAAGACAGGGATCAGGCTATGGCTACACCTTC.